These 15 T cell receptor beta chains were all obtained from the same sample, sequenced in a study of cytomegalovirus exposure and HLA in healthy donors. PCR was performed using 60 Vbeta and 13 Jbeta primers. TCRdb keeps only in-frame clones here, not all; method: immunoSEQ multiplex PCR. The table has 90,000 to 100,000 clones, around 82% seen once. Material for sequencing was PBMCs. All receptors come from a man between 18 and 35 years old in good health and CMV-seronegative.

This clone has a single count. The J gene is TRBJ2-7, the V gene TRBV6-6; possibly TRBD1 for D (6 bases). V gave up 6 bases and J gave up 4 bases, with 19 bases separating them. CDR1 is MNHNY, CDR2 SVGAGI, per germline (reference sequence). This CDR3 is 15 amino acids long. The CDR3 loop is CASSPHGGQPYEQYF. The CDR3 nucleotides read TGTGCCAGCAGCCCACATGGGGGCCAACCGTACGAGCAGTACTTC.

The chain couples TRBV18 to TRBJ1-6; D gene unclear. Germline values: CDR1 KGHSH, CDR2 LQKENI. Trimming cost V 0 bases and J 10 bases, with 13 bases left between them. There are 15 residues in the CDR3. CDR3 loop: CASSPPTNGNSPLHF. The CDR3 coding sequence is TGTGCCAGCTCACCACCGACAAACGGAAACTCACCCCTCCACTTT.

This sequence joins TRBV2 and TRBJ1-2, with 7 bases that match TRBD1. The CDR3 is 17 residues long. Germline V gene data show CDR1 as SNHLY and CDR2 as FYNNEI. Losses at the gene ends were 6 bases for V and 8 bases for J; bases not matched to a gene: 21. The CDR3 DNA follows: TGTGCCAGCAGCCCCCGAAAGGGCCCGACAGGGTTCGAAGGCTACACCTTC. Its translation: CASSPRKGPTGFEGYTF.

The chain uses TRBV6-6 and TRBJ1-1; TRBD1 is a possible D gene (5 bases). CDR1 and CDR2 from the germline V gene are MNHNY and SVGAGI (reference sequence). This CDR3 comprises 14 residues. Trimming took 0 bases from V and 2 from J, leaving 7 bases between them. Written as DNA, the CDR3 is TGTGCCAGCAGTTACTCTCAGGGAAACACTGAAGCTTTCTTT. It yields the protein CASSYSQGNTEAFF.

The chain joins TRBV5-1 to TRBJ2-3; D may be TRBD2 (5 bases). The V end lost 4 bases, the J end lost 3 bases, and 15 bases lay between the germline ends. Germline CDR1 SGHRS, CDR2 YFSETQ. The CDR3 runs 15 residues. The CDR3 DNA reads TGCGCCAGCAGCGGCGCCGGGAACCCTACAGATACGCAGTATTTT. Translation gives CASSGAGNPTDTQYF. Full variable domain (remainder filled in from reference TRBV5-1 and TRBJ2-3): KAGVTQTPRYLIKTRGQQVTLSCSPISGHRSVSWYQQTPGQGLQFLFEYFSETQRNKGNFPGRFSGRQFSNSRSEMNVSTLELGDSALYLCASSGAGNPTDTQYFGPGTRLTVL.

The gene calls are TRBV30 and TRBJ1-2; the match to TRBD1 covers 9 bases. In germline, CDR1 is GTSNPN, CDR2 SVGIG (reference sequence). The ends lost 1 base at V and 4 bases at J; junction bases unmatched: 1. This CDR3 spans 13 amino acids. The CDR3 loop is CAWSGTGVYGYTF. The CDR3 nucleotides read TGTGCCTGGAGTGGGACAGGGGTCTATGGCTACACCTTC.

This clone was counted a few times. The chain couples TRBV2 to TRBJ2-1; 8 bases match TRBD2. The V gene's germline CDR1 is SNHLY and CDR2 FYNNEI. With V trimmed by 8 bases and J by 3 bases, 6 bases remained unmatched. This CDR3 has 14 residues. CDR3 in DNA: TGTGCCAGCGGAGCGACTAGCGTCTACAATGAGCAGTTCTTC. Encoded protein: CASGATSVYNEQFF.

V gene TRBV4-1 combines with J gene TRBJ2-2; D may be TRBD1 (5 bases). Germline V gene sequence: CDR1 MGHRA, CDR2 YSYEKL. The CDR3 spans 16 residues. Trimming cost V 4 bases and J 0 bases, with 12 bases left between them. CDR3 protein: CASSPHWTPNTGELFF. CDR3 nucleotide sequence: TGCGCCAGCAGCCCCCACTGGACACCGAACACCGGGGAGCTGTTTTTT.

The V and J genes are TRBV5-5 and TRBJ2-7; D remains unclear. Germline CDR1 is SGHKS and CDR2 is YYEKEE (reference sequence). This CDR3 has 15 residues. The germline V and J ends were trimmed by 4 bases and 3 bases, with 17 bases remaining between them. CDR3 sequence (DNA): TGTGCCAGCAGCACCCCTAATAGTTTAGTCTACGAGCAGTACTTC. It codes for CASSTPNSLVYEQYF. Based on the CDR3 plus reference TRBV5-5 and TRBJ2-7, the full variable domain is DAGVTQSPTHLIKTRGQQVTLRCSPISGHKSVSWYQQVLGQGPQFIFQYYEKEERGRGNFPDRFSARQFPNYSSELNVNALLLGDSALYLCASSTPNSLVYEQYFGPGTRLTVT.

This sequence joins TRBV6-1 and TRBJ2-7; D is undetermined. Germline CDR1 MNHNS, CDR2 SASEGT. Trimming took off 4 bases at V and 2 bases at J, with 9 bases between the two ends. The length of the CDR3 is 13 residues. Here the CDR3 reads CASSAPGTYEQYF. The CDR3 DNA is TGTGCCAGCAGTGCCCCGGGTACCTACGAGCAGTACTTC.

The rearrangement links TRBV11-2 to TRBJ1-5; D gene ambiguous. V was pared by 1 base and J by 8 bases, with 15 bases between. Germline V lookup: CDR1 SGHAT, CDR2 FQNNGV. CDR3 length: 15 residues. The CDR3 nucleotides are TGTGCCAGCAGCTTAGGAGGCGGGTTTGAAGAGCCCCAGCATTTT. Its translation: CASSLGGGFEEPQHF.

A single count supports this clone. The V and J genes are TRBV6-6 and TRBJ1-2; 7 bases map to TRBD1. The CDR3 totals 12 residues. Germline values: CDR1 MNHNY, CDR2 SVGAGI (reference sequence). V lost 3 bases, J lost 7 bases, and 2 bases stayed unmatched. The CDR3 region is CASSYNRGGYTF. The CDR3, as DNA: TGTGCCAGCAGTTATAACAGGGGTGGCTACACCTTC.

The J gene is TRBJ2-7, the V gene TRBV5-4, with 9 bases lining up with TRBD1. This CDR3 comprises 14 residues. The V and J ends lost 6 bases and 2 bases, in that order; junction bases with no gene match: 6. Germline assignment: CDR1 SGHNT and CDR2 YYREEE (reference sequence). The CDR3 reads CASTGQGTTYEQYF. The CDR3 region has the DNA TGTGCCAGCACCGGACAGGGGACTACCTACGAGCAGTACTTC.

The chain uses TRBV7-8 and TRBJ1-6; no clear D. V shed 1 base and J shed 7 bases, with 8 bases lying between them. Per germline, CDR1 SGHVS and CDR2 FQNEAQ. This CDR3 spans 14 amino acids. CDR3 sequence: CASSLGERNSPLHF. The CDR3 DNA reads as TGTGCCAGCAGCTTAGGTGAGAGGAATTCACCCCTCCACTTT.

V usage is TRBV4-1 and J usage is TRBJ1-2, with 11 bases identical to TRBD1. CDR3 size: 15 residues. Germline V gene data show CDR1 as MGHRA and CDR2 as YSYEKL. The V segment lost 3 bases and the J segment 3 bases; nucleotides outside the gene matches: 3. In DNA form, the CDR3 reads TGCGCCAGCAGCCATGCGGGACAGGGGGACTATGGCTACACCTTC. Amino acid sequence: CASSHAGQGDYGYTF.